These 5 T cell receptor beta chains were sequenced from one sample in a study of T cell changes during pregnancy in multiple sclerosis. The protocol was immunoSEQ multiplex PCR, while the TCRdb copy is restricted to in-frame clones and leaves out a portion. Found here are roughly 58,000 clones, 90% of them singletons; the top ten hold around 2.9%. Source: CD8+ T cells from peripheral blood mononuclear cells, taken before pregnancy. Receptors originate from a female donor with multiple sclerosis, enrolled in a pregnancy study.

The chain has TRBV27 and TRBJ1-5, with D possibly TRBD1 on 6 matching bases. This CDR3 comprises 14 residues. CDR1 MNHEY and CDR2 SMNVEV come from the germline V gene (reference sequence). Trimming removed 3 bases from V and 7 bases from J, with 13 bases in between. The CDR3 reads CASSFGGGGQPQHF. The CDR3 DNA reads TGTGCCAGCAGTTTCGGGGGAGGGGGACAGCCCCAGCATTTT.

A single count supports this clone. CDR3 DNA sequence: TGCGCCAGCAGCCTTCGACCAGGGGGCACTGAAGCTTTCTTT. This codes for CASSLRPGGTEAFF. V usage is TRBV4-3 and J usage is TRBJ1-1; the match to TRBD1 covers 7 bases. The germline gives CDR1 LGHNA, CDR2 YSLEER. The CDR3 is made up of 14 amino acids. The ends lost 4 bases at V and 4 bases at J; junction bases unmatched: 6.

A single count supports this clone. The chain carries TRBV19 and TRBJ2-7, with D unclear. In germline, CDR1 is LNHDA, CDR2 SQIVND (reference sequence). This CDR3 comprises 12 residues. Trimming took 6 bases from V and 0 from J, leaving 6 bases between them. The CDR3 bases are TGTGCCAGTAGAAGTAGCTCCTACGAGCAGTACTTC. This encodes CASRSSSYEQYF.

This sequence joins TRBV30 and TRBJ1-1, with D perhaps matching TRBD1 (5 bases). CDR3 length: 14 amino acids. Between the trimmed V and J ends, which lost 3 bases and 5 bases, there was a span of 16 bases. CDR1 is GTSNPN and CDR2 is SVGIG in the germline V gene (reference sequence). The CDR3 DNA is TGTGCCTGGAGCCCGATACAGGAAGGTACTGAAGCTTTCTTT. As protein: CAWSPIQEGTEAFF.

The chain carries TRBV2 and TRBJ2-6, with D possibly being TRBD1 (6 bases). Between the trimmed V and J ends, which lost 4 bases and 2 bases, there was a span of 15 bases. Germline loops: CDR1 SNHLY, CDR2 FYNNEI. This CDR3 region has 17 residues. The CDR3 coding sequence is TGTGCCAGCAGTGGGGGACACCGGGGTACTGGGGCCAACGTCCTGACTTTC. The encoded protein is CASSGGHRGTGANVLTF.